The clone carrying this TCR beta chain showed up many times. This entry belongs to a study of T cell repertoires in cytomegalovirus infection. MiXCR, applied by TCRdb to the reads, yields one record per CDR3 protein. The sample holds 250,000 or so distinct CDR3 sequences; about a sixth are singletons and the top ten take roughly half. Trimming stripped 5 bases from V and 2 bases from J, with 13 bases between. Germline values: CDR1 SGHVS, CDR2 FQNEAQ. CDR3 length equals 14 residues. This receptor was identified in a human donor in good health (CMV status not recorded). Some clones in this sample may be carry-over from other donors' samples. The chain carries TRBV7-8 and TRBJ2-7, with TRBD1 as a possible D gene (7 bases). The sequenced sample was CD8+ T cells from PBMCs. In nucleotides, the CDR3 is TGTGCCAGCAGCGCGGACAGGACTACCTACGAGCAGTACTTC. This translates into CASSADRTTYEQYF. The whole variable domain, remainder taken from reference TRBV7-8 and TRBJ2-7, is GAGVSQSPRYKVAKRGQDVALRCDPISGHVSLFWYQQALGQGPEFLTYFQNEAQLDKSGLPSDRFFAERPEGSVSTLKIQRTQQEDSAVYLCASSADRTTYEQYFGPGTRLTVT.